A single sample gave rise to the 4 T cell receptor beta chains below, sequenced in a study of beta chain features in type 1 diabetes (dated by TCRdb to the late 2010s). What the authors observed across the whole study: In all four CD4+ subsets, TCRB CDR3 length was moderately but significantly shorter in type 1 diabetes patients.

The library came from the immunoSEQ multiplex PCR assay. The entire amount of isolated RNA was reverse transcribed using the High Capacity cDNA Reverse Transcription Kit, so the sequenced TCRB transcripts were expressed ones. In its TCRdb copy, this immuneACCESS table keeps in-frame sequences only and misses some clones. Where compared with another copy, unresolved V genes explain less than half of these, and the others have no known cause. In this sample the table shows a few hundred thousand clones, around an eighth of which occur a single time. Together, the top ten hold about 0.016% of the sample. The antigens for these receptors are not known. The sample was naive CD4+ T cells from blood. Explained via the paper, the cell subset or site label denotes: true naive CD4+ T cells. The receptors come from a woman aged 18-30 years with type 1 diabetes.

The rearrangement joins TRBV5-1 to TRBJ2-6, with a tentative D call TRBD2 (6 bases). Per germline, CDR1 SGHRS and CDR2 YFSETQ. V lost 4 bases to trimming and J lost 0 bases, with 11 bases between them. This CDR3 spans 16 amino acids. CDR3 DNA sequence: TGCGCCAGCAGCGGGGGGACTCCCTCTGGGGCCAACGTCCTGACTTTC. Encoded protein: CASSGGTPSGANVLTF.

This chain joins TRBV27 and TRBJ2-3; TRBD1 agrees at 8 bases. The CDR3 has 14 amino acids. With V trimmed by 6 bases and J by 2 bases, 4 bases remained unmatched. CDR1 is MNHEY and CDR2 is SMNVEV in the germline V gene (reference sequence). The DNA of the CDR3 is TGTGCCAGCAGCAGACAGGGGCTCACAGATACGCAGTATTTT. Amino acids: CASSRQGLTDTQYF.

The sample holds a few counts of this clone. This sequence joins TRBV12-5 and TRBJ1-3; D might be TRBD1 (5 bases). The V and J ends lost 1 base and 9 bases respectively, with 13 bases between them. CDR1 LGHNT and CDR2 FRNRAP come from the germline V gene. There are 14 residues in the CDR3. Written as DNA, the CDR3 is TGTGCTAGTGGTTTGGGGACATCTTCATCCACCATATATTTT. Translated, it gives CASGLGTSSSTIYF.

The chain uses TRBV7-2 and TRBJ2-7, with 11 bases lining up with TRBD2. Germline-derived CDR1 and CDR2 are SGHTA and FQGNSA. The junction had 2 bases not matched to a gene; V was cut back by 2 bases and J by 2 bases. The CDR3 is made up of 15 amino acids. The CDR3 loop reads CASSLLAGGPYEQYF. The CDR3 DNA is TGTGCCAGCAGCTTATTAGCGGGAGGGCCCTACGAGCAGTACTTC.